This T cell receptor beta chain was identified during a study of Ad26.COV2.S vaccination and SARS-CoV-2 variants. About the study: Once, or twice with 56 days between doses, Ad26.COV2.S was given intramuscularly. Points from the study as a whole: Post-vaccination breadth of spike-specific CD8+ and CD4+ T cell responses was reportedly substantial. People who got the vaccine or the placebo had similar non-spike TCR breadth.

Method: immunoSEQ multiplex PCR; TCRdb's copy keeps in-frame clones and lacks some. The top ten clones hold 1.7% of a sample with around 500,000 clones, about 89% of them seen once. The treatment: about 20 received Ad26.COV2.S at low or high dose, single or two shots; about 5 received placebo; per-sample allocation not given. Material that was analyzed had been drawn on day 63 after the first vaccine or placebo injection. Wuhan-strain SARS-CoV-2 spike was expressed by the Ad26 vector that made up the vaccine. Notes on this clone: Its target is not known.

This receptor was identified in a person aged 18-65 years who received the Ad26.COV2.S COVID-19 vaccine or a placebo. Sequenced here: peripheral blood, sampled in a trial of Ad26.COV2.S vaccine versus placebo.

The CDR3 nucleotides are TGTGCCAGCAGTCTCCCACTACTCATGAACACTGAAGCTTTCTTT. Translating gives CASSLPLLMNTEAFF. The chain has TRBV28 and TRBJ1-1; no definite D call. Germline CDR1 is MDHEN and CDR2 is SYDVKM. Between the trimmed V and J ends, which lost 5 bases and 0 bases, there was a span of 13 bases. This CDR3 comprises 15 residues.